The sequence of this T cell receptor beta chain was determined in a study of molecular identifiers for immune sequencing clone quantification. The CDR3 is 12 residues long. The germline CDR1 and CDR2 sequences are SQVTM and ANQGSEA. Deletions cut 7 bases from V and 4 bases from J, with 13 bases between. This clonotype has at least ten counts. TCRdb reprocessed the PCR reads via MiXCR and lists one record per CDR3 protein. This table holds some 94,000 distinct CDR3 sequences, around 25% found once. The sequence derives from a human donor in good health. Some libraries in this study had Jurkat cell RNA spiked in. J is TRBJ1-1 and V is TRBV29-1; no firm D call. The sample consisted of naive CD8+ T cells from blood, with Jurkat cell RNA spiked in. Subset meaning: FACS-sorted CD8+CD4-CCR7+CD45RA+ naive T cells. The CDR3 sequence is CSALWLRTEAFF. CDR3 in DNA: TGCAGCGCTCTATGGTTGCGCACTGAAGCTTTCTTT. The full variable domain, rest sourced from reference TRBV29-1 and TRBJ1-1, is SAVISQKPSRDICQRGTSLTIQCQVDSQVTMMFWYRQQPGQSLTLIATANQGSEATYESGFVIDKFPISRPNLTFSTLTVSNMSPEDSSIYLCSALWLRTEAFFGQGTRLTVV.